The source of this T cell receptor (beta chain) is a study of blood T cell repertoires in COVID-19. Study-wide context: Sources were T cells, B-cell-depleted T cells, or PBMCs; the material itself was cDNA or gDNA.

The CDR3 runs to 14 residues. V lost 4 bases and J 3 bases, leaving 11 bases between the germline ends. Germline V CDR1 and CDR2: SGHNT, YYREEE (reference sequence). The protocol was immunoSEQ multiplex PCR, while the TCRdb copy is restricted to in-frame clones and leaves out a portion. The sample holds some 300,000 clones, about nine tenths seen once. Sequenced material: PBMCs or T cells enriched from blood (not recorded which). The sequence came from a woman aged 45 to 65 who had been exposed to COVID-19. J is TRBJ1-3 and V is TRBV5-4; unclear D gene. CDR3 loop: CASSRDLVGNTIYF. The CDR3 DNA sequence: TGTGCCAGCAGCCGAGATCTAGTTGGAAACACCATATATTTT.